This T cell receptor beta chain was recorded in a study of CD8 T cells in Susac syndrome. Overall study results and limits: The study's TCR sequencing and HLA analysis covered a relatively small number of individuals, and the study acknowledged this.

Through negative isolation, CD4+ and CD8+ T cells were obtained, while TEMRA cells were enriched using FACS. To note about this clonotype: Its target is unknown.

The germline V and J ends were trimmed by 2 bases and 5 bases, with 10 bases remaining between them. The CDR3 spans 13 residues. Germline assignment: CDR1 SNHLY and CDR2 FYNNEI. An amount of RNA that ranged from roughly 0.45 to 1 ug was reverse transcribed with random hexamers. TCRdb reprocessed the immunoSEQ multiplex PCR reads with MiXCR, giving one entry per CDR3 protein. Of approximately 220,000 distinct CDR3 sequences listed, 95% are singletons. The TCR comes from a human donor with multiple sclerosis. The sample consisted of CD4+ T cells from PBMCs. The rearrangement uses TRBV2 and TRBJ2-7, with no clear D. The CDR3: CASSERRNDEQYV. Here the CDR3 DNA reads TGTGCCAGCAGTGAACGGCGGAACGACGAGCAGTACGTC.